These T cell receptor beta chains were read from a single sample in a study of Ad26.COV2.S vaccination and SARS-CoV-2 variants. Sequenced by immunoSEQ multiplex PCR; TCRdb stores in-frame clones only, minus some. The sample consists of roughly 400,000 clones, approximately 90% of them appearing once. The sequencing here drew on peripheral blood, taken in a trial of Ad26.COV2.S vaccine versus placebo. Receptors originate from a person between 18 and 65 years old who received the Ad26.COV2.S COVID-19 vaccine or a placebo. Both conserved end residues are part of each CDR3. The D gene is left open where the match is weak. Clone size is not always given. Where it is, it says once, few, many or a class for expanded clones.

D | length | size | J | V | CDR3 | DNA
. | 17 | . | TRBJ2-2 | TRBV9 | CASSTHIRGANTGELFF | TGTGCCAGCAGCACTCACATCAGGGGGGCGAACACCGGGGAGCTGTTTTTT
. | 17 | . | TRBJ2-5 | TRBV24-1 | CATSDPLGGTARETQYF | TGTGCCACCAGTGACCCCCTTGGGGGGACCGCGAGAGAGACCCAGTACTTC
. | 15 | . | TRBJ1-1 | TRBV7-2 | CASSPVGGLNTEAFF | TGTGCCAGCAGCCCGGTCGGGGGATTGAACACTGAAGCTTTCTTT
. | 15 | . | TRBJ2-7 | TRBV5-1 | CASSLDGALSYEQYF | TGCGCCAGCAGCTTGGATGGGGCCCTCTCCTACGAGCAGTACTTC
. | 13 | once | TRBJ2-3 | TRBV5-1 | CASSLERMDTQYF | TGCGCCAGCAGCTTGGAGCGTATGGATACGCAGTATTTT
. | 13 | . | TRBJ2-7 | TRBV12-3/TRBV12-4 | CASSFRGADEQYF | TGTGCCAGCAGTTTTCGGGGGGCCGACGAGCAGTACTTC
TRBD2 | 13 | . | TRBJ2-7 | TRBV27 | CASSPAGGPRQYF | TGTGCCAGCAGTCCGGCGGGAGGTCCGAGGCAGTACTTC
TRBD2 | 17 | . | TRBJ2-1 | TRBV10-3 | CAISGTKGLAGANEQFF | TGTGCCATCAGTGGGACTAAAGGACTAGCGGGAGCAAATGAGCAGTTCTTC
TRBD1 | 12 | . | TRBJ2-7 | TRBV28 | CAINLTGYEQYF | TGTGCCATCAACCTGACAGGGTACGAGCAGTACTTC
TRBD2 | 15 | . | TRBJ2-1 | TRBV28 | CASSFAGGAHLEQFF | TGTGCCAGCAGTTTTGCGGGGGGCGCCCATCTGGAGCAGTTCTTC
. | 15 | . | TRBJ1-4 | TRBV28 | CASSSGGATNEKLFF | TGTGCCAGCAGTTCGGGCGGAGCAACTAATGAAAAACTGTTTTTT
. | 14 | . | TRBJ2-7 | TRBV5-4 | CASSLSQDSYEQYF | TGTGCCAGCAGCTTGTCCCAAGACTCCTACGAGCAGTACTTC
. | 14 | . | TRBJ2-7 | TRBV30 | CAWSVRSPIDEQYF | TGTGCCTGGAGTGTAAGGTCCCCGATTGACGAGCAGTACTTC
. | 12 | . | TRBJ2-7 | TRBV24-1 | CATLSVVDEQYF | TGTGCCACCCTGTCGGTCGTGGACGAGCAGTACTTC
. | 15 | . | TRBJ2-3 | TRBV2 | CASKGGGTLTDTQYF | TGTGCCAGCAAGGGCGGCGGGACACTCACAGATACGCAGTATTTT
TRBD2 | 20 | . | TRBJ2-1 | TRBV7-3 | CASSPEDSPGLAGGPGEQFF | TGTGCCAGCAGCCCCGAGGACAGCCCGGGGCTAGCGGGAGGGCCGGGGGAGCAGTTCTTC
TRBD2 | 16 | . | TRBJ2-3 | TRBV5-6 | CASSLMLAGSTDTQYF | TGTGCCAGCAGCTTGATGCTAGCGGGTAGCACAGATACGCAGTATTTT
TRBD2 | 14 | . | TRBJ2-5 | TRBV2 | CARGNSGTRETQYF | TGTGCCAGGGGGAATAGCGGGACCCGGGAGACCCAGTACTTC
. | 13 | . | TRBJ2-1 | TRBV4-3 | CASSQDLWTPAFF | TGCGCCAGCAGCCAAGATTTGTGGACTCCCGCGTTCTTC
TRBD1 | 16 | . | TRBJ1-5 | TRBV10-3 | CAISDQDRGRDQPQHF | TGTGCCATCAGTGACCAGGACAGGGGCCGGGATCAGCCCCAGCATTTT
. | 17 | . | TRBJ2-1 | TRBV6-1 | CASSEVWRSYGGNEQFF | TGTGCCAGCAGTGAAGTGTGGCGGTCCTACGGAGGGAATGAGCAGTTCTTC
. | 18 | . | TRBJ1-6 | TRBV7-9 | CASSFYRGLADALSPLHF | TGTGCCAGCAGCTTCTATAGAGGGTTGGCGGACGCATTATCACCCCTCCACTTT
. | 17 | . | TRBJ2-6 | TRBV19 | CASSLPGGLVGANVLTF | TGTGCCAGTAGTTTACCAGGGGGGCTTGTTGGGGCCAACGTCCTGACTTTC
. | 15 | . | TRBJ2-5 | TRBV4-1 | CASSQQRRGQETQYF | TGCGCCAGCAGCCAACAGCGGAGGGGGCAAGAGACCCAGTACTTC